This T cell receptor (beta chain) was profiled in a study of PD-1 blockade in classical Hodgkin lymphoma. Across the study: Nivolumab 3 mg/kg was given intravenously every 2 weeks.

This CDR3 comprises 12 residues. CDR1 and CDR2 from the germline V gene are MNHEY and SVGAGI. Brentuximab vedotin exposure varied, and every patient relapsed after autologous stem cell transplantation. TCRdb keeps only in-frame clones here, not all; method: immunoSEQ multiplex PCR. The table shows approximately 27,000 clones, with roughly 70% occurring only once. The chain has TRBV6-5 and TRBJ2-7, with TRBD1 as a possible D gene (5 bases). The source is a human donor with classical Hodgkin lymphoma. Sample: peripheral blood mononuclear cells (PBMCs), taken before the second cycle of nivolumab. The CDR3 region is CARRVRSYEQYV. The CDR3 DNA sequence: TGTGCCCGCAGGGTCAGATCCTACGAGCAGTACGTC.